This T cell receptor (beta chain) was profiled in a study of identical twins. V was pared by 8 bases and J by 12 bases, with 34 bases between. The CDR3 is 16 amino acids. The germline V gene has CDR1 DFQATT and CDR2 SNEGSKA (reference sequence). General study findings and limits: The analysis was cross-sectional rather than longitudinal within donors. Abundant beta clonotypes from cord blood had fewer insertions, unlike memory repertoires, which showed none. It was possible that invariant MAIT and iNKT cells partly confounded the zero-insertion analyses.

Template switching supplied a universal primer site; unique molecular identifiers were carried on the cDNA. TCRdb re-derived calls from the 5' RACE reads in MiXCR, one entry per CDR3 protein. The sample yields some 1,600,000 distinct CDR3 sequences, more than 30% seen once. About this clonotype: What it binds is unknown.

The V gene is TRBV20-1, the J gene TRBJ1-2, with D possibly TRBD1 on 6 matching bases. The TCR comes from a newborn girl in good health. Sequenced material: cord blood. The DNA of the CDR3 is TGCAGTCTTATGGGGGCGCTAGCTTTAGCTAACTATGACCACACCTTC. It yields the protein CSLMGALALANYDHTF.